A selection of T cell receptor beta chains follows, all from one sample in a study of neurological immune-mediated disorders. TCRdb fed the 5' RACE reads into MiXCR, producing one record per CDR3 protein. The sample records tens of thousands of distinct CDR3 sequences, 9.5% to 15% being singletons. Source material: PBMCs. All receptors come from an older woman with HTLV-1-associated myelopathy (HAM/TSP). Both conserved end residues are part of each CDR3. The D gene is left open where the match is weak. Only part of the rows carry a size: once, few, many, or a class if the clone is expanded.

J	V	size	D	DNA	CDR3
TRBJ1-2	TRBV27	few	TRBD1	TGTGCCAGCAGTTCGCGCCCGGGACAGGGGCGATACTATGGCTACACCTTC	CASSSRPGQGRYYGYTF
TRBJ2-3	TRBV4-1	many	-	TGCGCCAGCAGCCAAGGACGGGTCCAAGATACGCAGTATTTT	CASSQGRVQDTQYF
TRBJ1-2	TRBV7-2	many	-	TGTGCCAGCAGCTTACAGGCTAACTATGGCTACACCTTC	CASSLQANYGYTF
TRBJ1-1	TRBV5-1	many	-	TGCGCCAGCAGCTCAACAGGTTTAATGAACACTGAAGCTTTCTTT	CASSSTGLMNTEAFF
TRBJ2-4	TRBV29-1	many	-	TGCAGCGTTGGGGGACCATCCAAAAACATTCAGTACTTC	CSVGGPSKNIQYF
TRBJ1-4	TRBV27	many	-	TGTGCCAGCAGTCGTTGGACCGGCGGGGGGGAAAAACTGTTTTTT	CASSRWTGGGEKLFF
TRBJ1-6	TRBV6-5	medium-sized	TRBD1	TGTGCCAGCAGTTTTGGTCCAGGGGGGCGTGAGTTTTCACCCCTCCACTTT	CASSFGPGGREFSPLHF
TRBJ2-1	TRBV5-1	many	TRBD2	TGCGCCAGCAGCGGGGGACTAGGGCCCTCCAATGAGCAGTTCTTC	CASSGGLGPSNEQFF
TRBJ2-3	TRBV28	-	TRBD1	TGTGCCAGCAGTAGAACAGGGGATTCAGATACGCAGTATTTT	CASSRTGDSDTQYF
TRBJ2-7	TRBV5-6	many	TRBD2	TGTGCCAGCAGCTTGGTTCGGCTAGCGGCCTACGAGCAGTACTTC	CASSLVRLAAYEQYF
TRBJ2-7	TRBV5-1	many	-	TGCGCCAGCAGCGAACCTTCCGCCTACGAGCAGTACTTC	CASSEPSAYEQYF
TRBJ2-1	TRBV7-3	many	-	TGTGCCAGCAGCCAGGCAGGGACACAGCAGTTCTTC	CASSQAGTQQFF
TRBJ2-2	TRBV20-1	many	-	TGCAGTGCTAGCCCGGGGGACAGAGCAGCCACCGGGGAGCTGTTTTTT	CSASPGDRAATGELFF
TRBJ1-1	TRBV30	few	-	TGTGCCTGGAGTCCACTAAATGGGGTCGGTGAAGCTTTCTTT	CAWSPLNGVGEAFF
TRBJ2-2	TRBV6-5	many	-	TGTGCCAGCAGTTACGGGGCCGGGGAGCTGTTTTTT	CASSYGAGELFF
TRBJ1-2	TRBV5-1	many	-	TGCGCCAGCAGCCCCCGACCGGGAGCTAACTATGGCTACACCTTC	CASSPRPGANYGYTF
TRBJ2-1	TRBV7-2	-	-	TGTGCCAGCAGCTTATGGCGCACCCTGGGCAATGAGCAGCTCTTC	CASSLWRTLGNEQLF
TRBJ2-7	TRBV6-6	many	-	TGTGCCAGCAGTTATTTCCAAGGCGAGCAGTACTTC	CASSYFQGEQYF
TRBJ2-6	TRBV5-1	many	TRBD1	TGCGCCAGCAGCTTGTTAACAGGGGGCGGTTCTGGGGCCAACGTCCTGACTTTC	CASSLLTGGGSGANVLTF
TRBJ2-1	TRBV20-1	many	-	TGCAGCGCCGAGGGGCAGGGCCCGCTCAATGAGCAGTTCTTC	CSAEGQGPLNEQFF
TRBJ1-4	TRBV3-1	-	-	TGTGCCAGCAGCCTCTCCGGGGCTTCGGGTGAAAAACTGTTTTTT	CASSLSGASGEKLFF
TRBJ1-4	TRBV14	-	-	TGTGCCAGCAGCCAGCGACGGGTGACAGCTACAACTAATGAAAAACTGTTTTTT	CASSQRRVTATTNEKLFF
TRBJ2-1	TRBV28	many	TRBD2	TGTGCCAGCAGCCTTATCAGCGGGAGCGGTTCCTACAATGAGCAGTTCTTC	CASSLISGSGSYNEQFF
TRBJ2-3	TRBV4-2	many	TRBD2	TGTGCCAGCAGCCAAGTTGAGGGAGGGTTGGGTACGCAGTATTTT	CASSQVEGGLGTQYF
TRBJ2-1	TRBV5-1	-	-	TGCGCCAGCAGCTTACGGCAGTTTAATGAGCAGTTCTTC	CASSLRQFNEQFF
TRBJ2-7	TRBV27	many	-	TGTGCCAGCAGTTTGACACTTGGATACACCTACGAGCAGTACTTC	CASSLTLGYTYEQYF
TRBJ2-1	TRBV6-5	many	-	TGTGCCAGCAGTTACCGGGAAACCTACAATGAGCAGTTCTTC	CASSYRETYNEQFF
TRBJ2-1	TRBV28	many	-	TGTGCCAGCAGTTTCGGGACATTCAACAATGAGCAGTTCTTC	CASSFGTFNNEQFF
TRBJ2-3	TRBV5-1	many	TRBD2	TGCGCCAGCAGCCTGACAGGCCTAGCGGGAGTCACGCAGTATTTT	CASSLTGLAGVTQYF
TRBJ2-1	TRBV20-1	many	-	TGCAGTGCTTACCCCCCTCGGTCCAATGAGCAGTTCTTC	CSAYPPRSNEQFF
TRBJ2-3	TRBV20-1	many	-	TGCAGTGCTAGCCACCCTAGCACAGATACGCAGTATTTT	CSASHPSTDTQYF
TRBJ1-4	TRBV29-1	many	-	TGCAGCGTTGCGGGGGCTAATGAAAAACTGTTTTTT	CSVAGANEKLFF
TRBJ2-2	TRBV29-1	many	-	TGCAGCGCGGGACAAAAGGCCGGGGAGCTGTTTTTT	CSAGQKAGELFF
TRBJ2-3	TRBV6-1	few	TRBD2	TGTGCCAGCAGTGAATGGGAGCGGGGTAGCACAGATACGCAGTATTTT	CASSEWERGSTDTQYF
TRBJ1-1	TRBV5-1	many	-	TGCGCCAGCAGGACAAGCCTGTCTTTGAACACTGAAGCTTTCTTT	CASRTSLSLNTEAFF
TRBJ2-1	TRBV2	-	TRBD2	TGTGCCAGCAGGAGGATTAGCGGGAATTACAATGAGCAGTTCTTC	CASRRISGNYNEQFF
TRBJ1-1	TRBV29-1	many	TRBD1	TGCAGCGTTCCCCGACAGGGGGCTCCCACTGAAGCTTTCTTT	CSVPRQGAPTEAFF
TRBJ2-1	TRBV7-7	many	-	TGTGCCAGCAGCCACAACCGAGGGAGAACCTCCTGGGTTGAGCAGTTCTTC	CASSHNRGRTSWVEQFF
TRBJ2-5	TRBV7-7	many	-	TGTGCCAGCAGCCCACAGGGTTTGGGGGAGACCCAGTACTTC	CASSPQGLGETQYF
TRBJ2-2	TRBV5-1	many	TRBD2	TGCGCCAGCAGCGTCGGGACTAGCGGGAATGCCGGGGAGCTGTTTTTT	CASSVGTSGNAGELFF
TRBJ2-2	TRBV20-1	many	TRBD1	TGCAGTGCTAGAGATGCCCTCAGACAGGGGCTGACCGGGGAGCTGTTTTTT	CSARDALRQGLTGELFF
TRBJ2-2	TRBV5-1	many	-	TGCGCCAGCAGCTGGGGCGACAGTTTAGGTTCAACCGGGGAGCTGTTTTTT	CASSWGDSLGSTGELFF
TRBJ1-1	TRBV7-6	-	-	TGTGCCAGCAGCTTATCGGATAGGGGCCCTCGGAACACTGAAGCTTTCTTT	CASSLSDRGPRNTEAFF
TRBJ2-1	TRBV5-5	many	TRBD2	TGTGCCAGCACCTATCCCGGACTAGCGGGAGCTGAGCAGTTCTTC	CASTYPGLAGAEQFF
TRBJ2-7	TRBV14	many	TRBD1	TGTGCCAGCAGCCCCTTAGCGACAGGGCCCTACGAGCAGTACTTC	CASSPLATGPYEQYF
TRBJ1-2	TRBV28	many	-	TGTGCCAGCAGTTTATCGGAGTTGGACTATGGCTACACCTTC	CASSLSELDYGYTF
TRBJ2-1	TRBV20-1	few	-	TGCAGTGCTAGAGATGATCCATACAATGAGCAGTTCTTC	CSARDDPYNEQFF
TRBJ2-1	TRBV7-2	many	-	TGTGCCAGCAGCTTAATATTTCGGGGGAATGAGCAGTTCTTC	CASSLIFRGNEQFF
TRBJ2-5	TRBV21-1	many	-	TGTGCCAGCAGCGGACAGGTTGGGACCCAGTACTTC	CASSGQVGTQYF
TRBJ2-7	TRBV12-3/TRBV12-4	-	TRBD2	TGTGCGGCCGGCACTAGCGGAACCTACGAGTATTACTTC	CAAGTSGTYEYYF